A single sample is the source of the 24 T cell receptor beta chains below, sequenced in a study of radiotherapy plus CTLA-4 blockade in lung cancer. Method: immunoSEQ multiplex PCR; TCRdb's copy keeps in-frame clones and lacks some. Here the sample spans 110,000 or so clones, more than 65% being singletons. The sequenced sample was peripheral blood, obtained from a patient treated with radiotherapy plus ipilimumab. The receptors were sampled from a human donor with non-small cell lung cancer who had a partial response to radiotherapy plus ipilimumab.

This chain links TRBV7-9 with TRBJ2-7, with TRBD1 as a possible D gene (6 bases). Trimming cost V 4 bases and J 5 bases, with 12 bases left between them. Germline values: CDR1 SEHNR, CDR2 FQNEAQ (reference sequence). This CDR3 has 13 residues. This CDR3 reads CASSSGTMNEQYF. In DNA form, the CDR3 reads TGTGCCAGCAGCTCCGGGACAATGAACGAGCAGTACTTC.

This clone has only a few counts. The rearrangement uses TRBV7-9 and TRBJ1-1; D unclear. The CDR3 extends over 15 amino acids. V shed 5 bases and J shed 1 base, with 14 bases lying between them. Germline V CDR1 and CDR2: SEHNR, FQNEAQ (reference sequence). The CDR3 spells CASSPFKTPNTEAFF. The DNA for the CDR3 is TGTGCCAGCAGCCCTTTCAAGACACCGAACACTGAAGCTTTCTTT.

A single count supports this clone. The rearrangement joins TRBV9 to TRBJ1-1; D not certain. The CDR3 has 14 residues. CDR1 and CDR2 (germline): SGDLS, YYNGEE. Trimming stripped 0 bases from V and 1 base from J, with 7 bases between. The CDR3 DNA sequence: TGTGCCAGCAGCGTAGGTCCGGGGAACACTGAAGCTTTCTTT. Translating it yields CASSVGPGNTEAFF. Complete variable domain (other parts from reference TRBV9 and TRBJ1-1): DSGVTQTPKHLITATGQRVTLRCSPRSGDLSVYWYQQSLDQGLQFLIQYYNGEERAKGNILERFSAQQFPDLHSELNLSSLELGDSALYFCASSVGPGNTEAFFGQGTRLTVV.

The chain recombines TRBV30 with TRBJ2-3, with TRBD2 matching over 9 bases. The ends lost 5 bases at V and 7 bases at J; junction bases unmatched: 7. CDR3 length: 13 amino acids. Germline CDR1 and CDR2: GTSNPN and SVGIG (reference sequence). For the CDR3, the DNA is TGTGCCTGGGGGCTAGCGGGATTCAATACGCAGTATTTT. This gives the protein CAWGLAGFNTQYF. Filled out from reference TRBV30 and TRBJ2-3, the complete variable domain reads SQTIHQWPATLVQPVGSPLSLECTVEGTSNPNLYWYRQAAGRGLQLLFYSVGIGQISSEVPQNLSASRPQDRQFILSSKKLLLSDSGFYLCAWGLAGFNTQYFGPGTRLTVL.

The CDR3 region has the DNA TGTGCCAGTAGTACCACCCCCGGGACTAGCGTTGAGCAGTTCTTC. Translation: CASSTTPGTSVEQFF. The gene calls are TRBV19 and TRBJ2-1; 10 bases map to TRBD2. The V gene's germline CDR1 is LNHDA and CDR2 SQIVND (reference sequence). The CDR3 runs 15 residues. Losses at the gene ends were 4 bases for V and 9 bases for J; bases not matched to a gene: 9.

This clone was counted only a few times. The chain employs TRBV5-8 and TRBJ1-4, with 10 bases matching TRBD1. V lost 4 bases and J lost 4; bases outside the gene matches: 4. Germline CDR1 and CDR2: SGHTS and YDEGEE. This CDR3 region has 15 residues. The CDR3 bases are TGTGCCAGCAGCCTTGGGACAGGGGATAATGAAAAACTGTTTTTT. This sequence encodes CASSLGTGDNEKLFF.

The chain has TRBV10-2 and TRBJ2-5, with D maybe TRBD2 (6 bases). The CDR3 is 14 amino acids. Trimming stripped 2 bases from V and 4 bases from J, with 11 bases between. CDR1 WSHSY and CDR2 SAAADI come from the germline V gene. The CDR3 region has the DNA TGCGCCAGCAGTGAGGGACTAAACTTAGAGACCCAGTACTTC. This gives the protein CASSEGLNLETQYF.

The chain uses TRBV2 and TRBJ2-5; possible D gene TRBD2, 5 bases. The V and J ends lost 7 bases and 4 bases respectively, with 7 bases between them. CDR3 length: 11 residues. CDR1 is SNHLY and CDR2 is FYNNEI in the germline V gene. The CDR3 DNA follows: TGTGCCAGCACCGAGGGAGAGACCCAGTACTTC. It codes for CASTEGETQYF. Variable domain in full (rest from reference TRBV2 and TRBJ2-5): EPEVTQTPSHQVTQMGQEVILRCVPISNHLYFYWYRQILGQKVEFLVSFYNNEISEKSEIFDDQFSVERPDGSNFTLKIRSTKLEDSAMYFCASTEGETQYFGPGTRLLVL.

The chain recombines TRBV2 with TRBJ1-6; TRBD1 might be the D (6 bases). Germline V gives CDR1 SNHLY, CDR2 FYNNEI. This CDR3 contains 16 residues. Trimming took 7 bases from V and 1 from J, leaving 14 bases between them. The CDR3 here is CASTSQQGSYNSPLHF. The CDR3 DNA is TGTGCCAGCACTTCACAACAGGGATCCTATAATTCACCCCTCCACTTT.

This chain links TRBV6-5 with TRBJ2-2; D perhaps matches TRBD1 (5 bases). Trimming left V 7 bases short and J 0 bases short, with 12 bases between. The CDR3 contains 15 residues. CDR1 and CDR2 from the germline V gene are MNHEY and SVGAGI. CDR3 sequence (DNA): TGTGCCAGCACACCGGACAACGCGAACACCGGGGAGCTGTTTTTT. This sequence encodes CASTPDNANTGELFF.

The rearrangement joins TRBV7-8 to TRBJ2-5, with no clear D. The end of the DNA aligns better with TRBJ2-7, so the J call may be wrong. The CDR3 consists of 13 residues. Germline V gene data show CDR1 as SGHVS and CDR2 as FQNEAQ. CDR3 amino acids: CASSGKSSYEQYF. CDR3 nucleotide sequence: TGTGCCAGCAGCGGTAAGAGCTCCTACGAGCAGTACTTC.

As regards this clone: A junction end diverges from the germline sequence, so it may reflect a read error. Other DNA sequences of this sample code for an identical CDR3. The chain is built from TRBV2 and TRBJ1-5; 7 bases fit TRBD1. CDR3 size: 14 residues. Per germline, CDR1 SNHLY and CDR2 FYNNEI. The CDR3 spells CASSDRGVGQPQHF. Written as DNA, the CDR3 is TGTGCCAGCAGTGACAGGGGGGTGGGTCAGCCTCAGCATTTT.

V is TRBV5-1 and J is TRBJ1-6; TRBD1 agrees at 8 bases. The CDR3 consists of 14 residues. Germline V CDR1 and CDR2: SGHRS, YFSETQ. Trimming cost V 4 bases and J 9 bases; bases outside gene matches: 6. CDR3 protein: CASSVDRAGSPLHF. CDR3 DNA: TGCGCCAGCAGCGTGGACAGGGCGGGTTCACCCCTCCACTTT.

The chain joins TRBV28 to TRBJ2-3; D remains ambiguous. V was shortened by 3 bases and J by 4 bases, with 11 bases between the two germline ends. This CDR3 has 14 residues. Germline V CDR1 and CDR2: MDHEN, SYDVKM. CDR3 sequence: CASSFGGSADTQYF. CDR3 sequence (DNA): TGTGCCAGCAGTTTCGGCGGCTCGGCAGATACGCAGTATTTT. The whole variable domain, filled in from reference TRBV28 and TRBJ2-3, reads DVKVTQSSRYLVKRTGEKVFLECVQDMDHENMFWYRQDPGLGLRLIYFSYDVKMKEKGDIPEGYSVSREKKERFSLILESASTNQTSMYLCASSFGGSADTQYFGPGTRLTVL.

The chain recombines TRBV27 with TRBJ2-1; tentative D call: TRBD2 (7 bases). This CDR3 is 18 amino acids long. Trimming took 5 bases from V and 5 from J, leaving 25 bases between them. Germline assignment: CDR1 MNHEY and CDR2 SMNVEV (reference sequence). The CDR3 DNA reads TGTGCCAGCAGTCCCTATGGGGGGGGTGGGGGGCTGAACAATGAGCAGTTCTTC. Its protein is CASSPYGGGGGLNNEQFF.

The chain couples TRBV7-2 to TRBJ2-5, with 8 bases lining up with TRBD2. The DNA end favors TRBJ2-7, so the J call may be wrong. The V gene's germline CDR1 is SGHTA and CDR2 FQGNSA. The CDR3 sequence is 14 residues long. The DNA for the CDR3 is TGTGCCAGCAGCCTAAGGGGTAGCGGGATCGAGCAGTACTTC. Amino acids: CASSLRGSGIEQYF.

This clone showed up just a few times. The CDR3 region is CASFSFRDGYGYTF. The CDR3 DNA follows: TGTGCCAGCTTCTCGTTCAGGGATGGCTATGGCTACACCTTC. The rearrangement links TRBV6-5 to TRBJ1-2, with D possibly being TRBD1 (5 bases). In germline, CDR1 is MNHEY, CDR2 SVGAGI. CDR3 length equals 14 residues. V was pared by 8 bases and J by 4 bases, with 17 bases between.

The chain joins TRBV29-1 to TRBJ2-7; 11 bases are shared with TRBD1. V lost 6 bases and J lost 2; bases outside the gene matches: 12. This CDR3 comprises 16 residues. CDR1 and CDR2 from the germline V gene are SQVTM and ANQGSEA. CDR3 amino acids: CSVVSPGTGGTYEQYF. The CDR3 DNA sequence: TGCAGCGTCGTCAGTCCCGGGACAGGGGGTACCTACGAGCAGTACTTC.

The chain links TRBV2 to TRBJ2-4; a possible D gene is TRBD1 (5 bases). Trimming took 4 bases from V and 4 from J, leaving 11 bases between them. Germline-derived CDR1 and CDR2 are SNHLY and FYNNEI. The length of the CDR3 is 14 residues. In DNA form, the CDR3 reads TGTGCCAGCAGTGTGGGCAGGGCTAAAAACATTCAGTACTTC. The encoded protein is CASSVGRAKNIQYF.

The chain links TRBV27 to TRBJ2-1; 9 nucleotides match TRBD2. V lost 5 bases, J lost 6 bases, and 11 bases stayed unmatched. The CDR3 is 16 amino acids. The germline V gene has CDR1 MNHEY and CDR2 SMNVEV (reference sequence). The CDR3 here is CASSPPGGLAANEQFF. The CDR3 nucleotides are TGTGCCAGCAGTCCCCCCGGGGGACTAGCAGCCAATGAGCAGTTCTTC.

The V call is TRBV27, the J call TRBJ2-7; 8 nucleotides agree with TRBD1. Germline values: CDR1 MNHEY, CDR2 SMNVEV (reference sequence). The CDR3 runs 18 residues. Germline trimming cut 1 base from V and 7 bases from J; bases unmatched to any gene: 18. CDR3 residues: CASSLFGIVVGTGKEQYF. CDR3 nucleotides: TGTGCCAGCAGTTTATTCGGTATAGTGGTCGGGACAGGTAAAGAGCAGTACTTC.

CDR3 protein: CASSLGGPDRPYEQYF. The CDR3 DNA is TGTGCCAGCAGCTTGGGGGGCCCTGACAGACCCTACGAGCAGTACTTC. This chain uses TRBV5-4 with TRBJ2-5; D is possibly TRBD1 (5 bases). The DNA end is a closer match to TRBJ2-7, so the J assignment may be wrong. The CDR3 contains 16 residues. Germline CDR1 SGHNT, CDR2 YYREEE (reference sequence).

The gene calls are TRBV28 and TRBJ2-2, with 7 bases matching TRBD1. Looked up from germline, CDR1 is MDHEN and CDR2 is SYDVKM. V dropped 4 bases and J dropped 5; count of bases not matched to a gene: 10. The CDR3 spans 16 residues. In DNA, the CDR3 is TGTGCCAGCAGTTCCCCCGGGACAGATTTGACCGGGGAGCTGTTTTTT. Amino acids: CASSSPGTDLTGELFF.

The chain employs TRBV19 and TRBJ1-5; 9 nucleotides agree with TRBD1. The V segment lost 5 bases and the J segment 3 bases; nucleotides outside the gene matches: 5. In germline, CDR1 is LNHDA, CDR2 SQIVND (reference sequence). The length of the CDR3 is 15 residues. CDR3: CASSAGQGSNQPQHF. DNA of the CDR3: TGTGCCAGTAGTGCGGGACAGGGATCCAATCAGCCCCAGCATTTT.